This TCR beta chain was documented in a study of post-analysis software for immune sequencing data. TCR beta cDNA libraries included unique molecular identifiers. TCRdb re-derived calls from the PCR reads in MiXCR, one entry per CDR3 protein. This sample has 700,000 to 800,000 distinct CDR3 sequences; 25% to 30% occur once, and the top ten carry roughly 0.53%. Remarks on this clonotype: Its specificity is unknown.

After removal of 5 bases from V and 10 bases from J, the junction contained 7 bases not matched to a gene. The CDR3 extends over 15 amino acids. Germline values: CDR1 SGHAT, CDR2 FQNNGV. Study findings and constraints: The normalized Chao1 diversity of multiple sclerosis patients was significantly lower than that of controls. Batch-mates among the samples co-clustered strongly by F measure. Five or six TRBV segments, TRBV5-6, TRBV5-1 and TRBV20-1 among them, were found more frequent in patients than controls.

The sequence was collected from a girl aged 5 to 17 with multiple sclerosis. The chain employs TRBV11-2 and TRBJ2-1, with TRBD2 matching over 14 bases. Sequences were obtained from blood. The CDR3 DNA is TGTGCCAGCAGCCCCCGGACTAGCGGGGGGTGGGAGCAGTTCTTC. Protein sequence: CASSPRTSGGWEQFF.